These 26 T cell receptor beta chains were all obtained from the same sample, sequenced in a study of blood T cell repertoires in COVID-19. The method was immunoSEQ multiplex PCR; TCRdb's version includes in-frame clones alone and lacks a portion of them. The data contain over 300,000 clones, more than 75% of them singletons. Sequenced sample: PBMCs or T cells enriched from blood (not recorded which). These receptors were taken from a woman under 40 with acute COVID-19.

CDR3: CASSPLRGGGEKLFF. The CDR3 bases are TGTGCCAGCTCACCACTCCGGGGAGGAGGCGAAAAACTGTTTTTT. The chain employs TRBV18 and TRBJ1-4; D is unresolved. V shed 1 base and J shed 8 bases, with 14 bases lying between them. The CDR3 spans 15 residues. Germline lookup yields CDR1 KGHSH and CDR2 LQKENI.

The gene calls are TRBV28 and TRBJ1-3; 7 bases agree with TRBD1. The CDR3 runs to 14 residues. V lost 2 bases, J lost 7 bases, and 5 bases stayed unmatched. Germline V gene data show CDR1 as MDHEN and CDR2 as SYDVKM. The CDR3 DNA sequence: TGTGCCAGCAGTTTAATTGGCAGGGGGAACACCATATATTTT. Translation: CASSLIGRGNTIYF.

CDR3 coding DNA: TGCAGCGTTGGAGTTTCGGATGAAAAACTGTTTTTT. Translation gives CSVGVSDEKLFF. V usage is TRBV29-1 and J usage is TRBJ1-4, with D uncertain. Germline lookup yields CDR1 SQVTM and CDR2 ANQGSEA. With 4 bases removed from V and 6 bases from J, the gap between germline ends came to 9 bases. The CDR3 has 12 amino acids.

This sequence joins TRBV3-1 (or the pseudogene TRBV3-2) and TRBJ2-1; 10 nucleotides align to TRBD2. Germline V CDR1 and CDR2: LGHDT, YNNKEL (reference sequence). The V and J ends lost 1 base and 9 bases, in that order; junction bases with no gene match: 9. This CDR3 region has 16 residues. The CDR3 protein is CASSQGVTSGHGEQFF. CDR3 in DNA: TGTGCCAGCAGCCAAGGGGTGACTAGCGGGCATGGTGAGCAGTTCTTC.

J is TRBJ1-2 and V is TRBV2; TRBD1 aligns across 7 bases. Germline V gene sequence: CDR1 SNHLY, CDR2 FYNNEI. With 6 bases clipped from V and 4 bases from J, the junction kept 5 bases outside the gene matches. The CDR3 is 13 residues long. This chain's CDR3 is CASREGQFYGYTF. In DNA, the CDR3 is TGTGCCAGCAGGGAGGGACAGTTCTATGGCTACACCTTC.

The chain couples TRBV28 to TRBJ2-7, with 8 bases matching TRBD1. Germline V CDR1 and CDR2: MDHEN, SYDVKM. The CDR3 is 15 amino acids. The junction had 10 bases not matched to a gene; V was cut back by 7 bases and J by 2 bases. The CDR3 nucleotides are TGTGCCAGCACCCTGAAGGACAGGGATCCCTACGAGCAGTACTTC. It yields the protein CASTLKDRDPYEQYF.

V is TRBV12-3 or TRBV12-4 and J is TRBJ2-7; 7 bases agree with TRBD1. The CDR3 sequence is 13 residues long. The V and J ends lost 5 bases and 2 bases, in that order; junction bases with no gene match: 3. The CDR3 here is CASSARGTYEQYF. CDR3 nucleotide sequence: TGTGCCAGCAGTGCCAGGGGGACCTACGAGCAGTACTTC.

The CDR3 region has the DNA TGTGCCAGCAGCTTGGATACAGGGTCGTGGTATGGCTACACCTTC. Translating gives CASSLDTGSWYGYTF. This chain connects TRBV5-5 to TRBJ1-2, with a weak D call TRBD1 (6 bases). With 0 bases removed from V and 5 bases from J, the gap between germline ends came to 14 bases. Germline V gene lookup returns CDR1 SGHKS and CDR2 YYEKEE (reference sequence). There are 15 residues in the CDR3.

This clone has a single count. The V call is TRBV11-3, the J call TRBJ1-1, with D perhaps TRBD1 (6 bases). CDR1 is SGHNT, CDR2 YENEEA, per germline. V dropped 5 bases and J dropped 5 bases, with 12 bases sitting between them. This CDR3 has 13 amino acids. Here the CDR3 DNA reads TGTGCCAGCAGCCCACAGGGCAGGACTGAAGCTTTCTTT. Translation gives CASSPQGRTEAFF.

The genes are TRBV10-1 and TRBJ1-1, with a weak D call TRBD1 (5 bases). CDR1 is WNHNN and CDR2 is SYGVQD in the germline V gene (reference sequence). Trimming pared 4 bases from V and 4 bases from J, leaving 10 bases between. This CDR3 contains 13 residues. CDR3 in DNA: TGCGCCAGCAGTGTAGCCGGGGGCACTGAAGCTTTCTTT. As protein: CASSVAGGTEAFF.

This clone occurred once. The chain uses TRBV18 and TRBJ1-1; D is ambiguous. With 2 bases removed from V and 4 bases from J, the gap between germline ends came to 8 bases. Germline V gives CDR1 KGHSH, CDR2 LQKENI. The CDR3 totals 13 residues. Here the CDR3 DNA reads TGTGCCAGCTCACCAACAGACCCCACTGAAGCTTTCTTT. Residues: CASSPTDPTEAFF.

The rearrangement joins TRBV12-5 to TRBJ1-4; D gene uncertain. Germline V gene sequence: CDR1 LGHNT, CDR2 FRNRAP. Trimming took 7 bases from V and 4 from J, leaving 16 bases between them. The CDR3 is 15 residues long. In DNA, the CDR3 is TGTGCTAGTGCCCCCGGGTACGGCAATAATGAAAAACTGTTTTTT. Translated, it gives CASAPGYGNNEKLFF.

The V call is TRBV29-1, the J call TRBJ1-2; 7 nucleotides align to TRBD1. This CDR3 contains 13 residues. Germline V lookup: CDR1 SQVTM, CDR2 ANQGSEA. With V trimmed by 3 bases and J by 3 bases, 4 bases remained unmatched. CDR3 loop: CSVDFRGDYGYTF. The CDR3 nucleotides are TGCAGCGTTGATTTCAGGGGGGACTATGGCTACACCTTC.

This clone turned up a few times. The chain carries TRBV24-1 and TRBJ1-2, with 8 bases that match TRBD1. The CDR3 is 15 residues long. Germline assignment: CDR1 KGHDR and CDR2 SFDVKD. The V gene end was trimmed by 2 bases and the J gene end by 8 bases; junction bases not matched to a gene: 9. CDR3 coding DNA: TGTGCCACCAGTGATTCAACCCCGACAGGGGTGGGCTACACCTTC. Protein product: CATSDSTPTGVGYTF.

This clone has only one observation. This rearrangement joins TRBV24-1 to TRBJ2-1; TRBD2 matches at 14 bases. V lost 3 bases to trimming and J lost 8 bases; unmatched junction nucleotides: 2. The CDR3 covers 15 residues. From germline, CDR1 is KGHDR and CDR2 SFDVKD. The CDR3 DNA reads TGTGCCACCAGTGATCAGGGACTAGCGGGGGATGAGCAGTTCTTC. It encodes CATSDQGLAGDEQFF.

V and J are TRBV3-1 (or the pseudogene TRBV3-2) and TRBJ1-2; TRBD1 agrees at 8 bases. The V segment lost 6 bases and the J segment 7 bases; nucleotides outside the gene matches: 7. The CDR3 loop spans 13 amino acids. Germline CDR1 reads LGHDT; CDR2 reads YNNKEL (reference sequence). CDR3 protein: CASRLTGERGYTF. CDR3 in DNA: TGTGCCAGCAGGTTGACAGGGGAACGTGGCTACACCTTC.

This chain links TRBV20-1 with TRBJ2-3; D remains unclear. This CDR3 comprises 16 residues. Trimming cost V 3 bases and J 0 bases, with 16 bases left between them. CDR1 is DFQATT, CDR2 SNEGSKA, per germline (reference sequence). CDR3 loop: CSASVRNPTSTDTQYF. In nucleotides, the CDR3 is TGCAGTGCTAGTGTGCGGAACCCAACTAGCACAGATACGCAGTATTTT.

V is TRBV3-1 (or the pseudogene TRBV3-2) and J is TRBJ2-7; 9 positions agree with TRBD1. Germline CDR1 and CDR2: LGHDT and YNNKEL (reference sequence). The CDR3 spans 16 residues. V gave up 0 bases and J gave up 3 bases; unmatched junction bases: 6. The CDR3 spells CASSQDRGTGHYEQYF. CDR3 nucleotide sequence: TGTGCCAGCAGCCAAGATAGGGGGACAGGGCACTACGAGCAGTACTTC.

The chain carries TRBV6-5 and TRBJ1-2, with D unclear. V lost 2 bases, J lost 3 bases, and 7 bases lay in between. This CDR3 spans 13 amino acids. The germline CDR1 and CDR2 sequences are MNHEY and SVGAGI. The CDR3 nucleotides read TGTGCCAGCAGTTACACTAAATACTATGGCTACACCTTC. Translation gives CASSYTKYYGYTF.

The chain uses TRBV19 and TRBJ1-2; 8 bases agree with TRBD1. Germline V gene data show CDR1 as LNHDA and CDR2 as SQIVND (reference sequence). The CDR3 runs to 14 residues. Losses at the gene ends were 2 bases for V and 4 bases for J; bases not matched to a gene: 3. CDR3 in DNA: TGTGCCAGTAGTATAACAGGGGGAAGCTATGGCTACACCTTC. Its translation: CASSITGGSYGYTF. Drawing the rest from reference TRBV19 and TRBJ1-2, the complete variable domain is DGGITQSPKYLFRKEGQNVTLSCEQNLNHDAMYWYRQDPGQGLRLIYYSQIVNDFQKGDIAEGYSVSREKKESFPLTVTSAQKNPTAFYLCASSITGGSYGYTFGSGTRLTVV.

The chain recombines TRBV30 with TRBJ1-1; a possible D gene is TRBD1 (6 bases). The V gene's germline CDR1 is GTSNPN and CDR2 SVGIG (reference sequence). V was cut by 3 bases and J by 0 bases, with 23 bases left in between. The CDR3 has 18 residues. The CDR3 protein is CAWSARVGQFGVNTEAFF. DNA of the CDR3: TGTGCCTGGAGCGCAAGGGTCGGACAGTTTGGAGTGAACACTGAAGCTTTCTTT.

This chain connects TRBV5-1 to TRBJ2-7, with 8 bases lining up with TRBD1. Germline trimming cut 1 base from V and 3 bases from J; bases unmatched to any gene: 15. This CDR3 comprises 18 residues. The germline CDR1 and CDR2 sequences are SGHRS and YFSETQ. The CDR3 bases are TGCGCCAGCAGCTTGTCGGCAGGGGGCCGAAATCACTACTACGAGCAGTACTTC. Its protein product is CASSLSAGGRNHYYEQYF.

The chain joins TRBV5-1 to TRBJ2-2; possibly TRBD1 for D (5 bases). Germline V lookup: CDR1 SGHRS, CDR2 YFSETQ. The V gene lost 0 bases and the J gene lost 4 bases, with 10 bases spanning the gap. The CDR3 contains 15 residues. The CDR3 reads CASSLEGPPTGELFF. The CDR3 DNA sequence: TGCGCCAGCAGCTTGGAGGGGCCCCCCACCGGGGAGCTGTTTTTT.

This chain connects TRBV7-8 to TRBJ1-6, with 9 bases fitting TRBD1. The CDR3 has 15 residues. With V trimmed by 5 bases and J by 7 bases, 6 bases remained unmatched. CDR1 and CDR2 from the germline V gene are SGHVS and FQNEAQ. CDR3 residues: CASSLLGTGNSPLHF. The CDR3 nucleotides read TGTGCCAGCAGCCTACTGGGGACAGGGAATTCACCCCTCCACTTT.

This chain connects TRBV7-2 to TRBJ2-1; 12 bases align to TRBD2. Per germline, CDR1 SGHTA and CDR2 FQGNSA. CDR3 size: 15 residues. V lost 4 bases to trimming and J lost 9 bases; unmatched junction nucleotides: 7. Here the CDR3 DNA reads TGTGCCAGCAGCTCCGGACTAGCGGGGTGGTTTGAGCAGTTCTTC. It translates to CASSSGLAGWFEQFF.

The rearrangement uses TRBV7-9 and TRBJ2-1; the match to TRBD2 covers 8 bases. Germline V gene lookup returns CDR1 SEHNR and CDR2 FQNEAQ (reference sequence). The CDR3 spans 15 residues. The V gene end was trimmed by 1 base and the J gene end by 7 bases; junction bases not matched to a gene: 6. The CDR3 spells CASSLGRGGYNEQFF. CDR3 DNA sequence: TGTGCCAGCAGCTTAGGTCGGGGGGGATATAATGAGCAGTTCTTC.